The sequence of this T cell receptor (beta chain) was determined in a study of blood T cells in healthy people across ages. Study conclusions and caveats: Age showed a roughly linear inverse relationship with TCR beta diversity per million T cells. Diversity was estimated from one million T cells, and these estimates were considered underestimates. PBMCs left unsorted prevented a conclusive naive versus antigen-experienced comparison.

Germline V gene sequence: CDR1 WSHSY, CDR2 SAAADI. The CDR3 length is 15 residues. The V and J ends lost 4 bases and 0 bases, in that order; junction bases with no gene match: 4. Concerning this clonotype: Its antigen remains unknown.

Alongside a J-beta primer mix, a sample-barcoded 5' primer served in a second PCR lasting about 6 to 12 cycles. Each single sample gave us at least 2.5 million CDR3-containing paired-end reads. TCRdb reprocessed the 5' RACE reads via MiXCR and lists one record per CDR3 protein. The profile shows under 800,000 distinct CDR3 sequences, around 21% of them singletons. The sequenced material came from blood. The receptor comes from a man in his 70s in good health. The chain combines TRBV10-2 with TRBJ2-7; the match to TRBD2 covers 9 bases. CDR3 in amino acids: CASSVSTSGSYEQYF. Written as DNA, the CDR3 is TGCGCCAGCAGTGTCTCGACTAGCGGCTCCTACGAGCAGTACTTC.